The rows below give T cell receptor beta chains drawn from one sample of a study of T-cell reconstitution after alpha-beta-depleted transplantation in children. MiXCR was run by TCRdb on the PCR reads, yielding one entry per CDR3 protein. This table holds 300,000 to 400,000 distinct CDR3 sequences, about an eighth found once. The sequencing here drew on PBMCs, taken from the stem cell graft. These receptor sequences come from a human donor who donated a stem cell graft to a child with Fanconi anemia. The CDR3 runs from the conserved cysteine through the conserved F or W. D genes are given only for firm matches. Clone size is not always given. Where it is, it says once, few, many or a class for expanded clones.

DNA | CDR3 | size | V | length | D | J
TGCAGTGCGGCAGCATACAATGAGCAGTTCTTC | CSAAAYNEQFF | NA | TRBV20-1 | 11 | NA | TRBJ2-1
TGTGCCAGCAGCCAATACGTCAGTGGCACTGAAGCTTTCTTT | CASSQYVSGTEAFF | NA | TRBV16 | 14 | NA | TRBJ1-1
TGCGCCAGCAGTCTCAAGCAAACCGGGGTAATGAACACTGAAGCTTTCTTT | CASSLKQTGVMNTEAFF | NA | TRBV4-3 | 17 | NA | TRBJ1-1
TGTGCCAGCAGCGTACGCCCGACAGGTGCCTCTGGAAACACCATATATTTT | CASSVRPTGASGNTIYF | NA | TRBV9 | 17 | NA | TRBJ1-3
TGTGCCAGCAGCCCGTGGCCGGGGAGACAGGATGAAAAACTGTTTTTT | CASSPWPGRQDEKLFF | few | TRBV5-6 | 16 | NA | TRBJ1-4
TGTGCCAGCACCCTGGGGGCGGGGGGGGCCTACAATGAGCAGTTCTTC | CASTLGAGGAYNEQFF | few | TRBV11-1 | 16 | TRBD2 | TRBJ2-1
TGCGCCAGCAGCTTGGAGGGACAGGCGGTGAGTGGCTACACCTTC | CASSLEGQAVSGYTF | few | TRBV5-1 | 15 | TRBD1 | TRBJ1-2
TGTGCCAGCAGTATGGACACAGTCCTTAACACCGGGGAGCTGTTTTTT | CASSMDTVLNTGELFF | few | TRBV28 | 16 | NA | TRBJ2-2
TGCAGTGCTATACCCCCACTAAACACTGAAGCTTTCTTT | CSAIPPLNTEAFF | few | TRBV20-1 | 13 | NA | TRBJ1-1
TGTGCCAGCAGTCTCGACATGTCTGCAACTAATGAAAAACTGTTTTTT | CASSLDMSATNEKLFF | few | TRBV12-3/TRBV12-4 | 16 | NA | TRBJ1-4
TGTGCCAGCTCCCGGGGACGAACGGCAACTAATGAAAAACTGTTTTTT | CASSRGRTATNEKLFF | NA | TRBV18 | 16 | NA | TRBJ1-4